Detailed here is one T cell receptor (beta chain). The antigen is undetermined. Losses at the gene ends were 4 bases for V and 0 bases for J; bases not matched to a gene: 7. Germline-derived CDR1 and CDR2 are SGHRS and YFSETQ. The CDR3 loop spans 16 amino acids. This sample was included in a study of shared clonotypes between healthy human individuals. The protocol was immunoSEQ multiplex PCR, while the TCRdb copy is restricted to in-frame clones and leaves out a portion. The data hold fewer than 600,000 clones, with 70% to 80% observed a single time. Whole-study results and caveats: Clonotype sharing among donors, it was expected, would be affected by sequencing depth.

The TCR was taken from a woman aged 40 to 50 in good health. Some clones in this sample may be carry-over from other donors' samples. This chain links TRBV5-1 with TRBJ2-3; TRBD1 agrees at 8 bases. Sample: PBMCs. CDR3 sequence (DNA): TGCGCCAGCAGCGAAGACAGGGGCCCGAGCACAGATACGCAGTATTTT. Amino acid sequence: CASSEDRGPSTDTQYF.